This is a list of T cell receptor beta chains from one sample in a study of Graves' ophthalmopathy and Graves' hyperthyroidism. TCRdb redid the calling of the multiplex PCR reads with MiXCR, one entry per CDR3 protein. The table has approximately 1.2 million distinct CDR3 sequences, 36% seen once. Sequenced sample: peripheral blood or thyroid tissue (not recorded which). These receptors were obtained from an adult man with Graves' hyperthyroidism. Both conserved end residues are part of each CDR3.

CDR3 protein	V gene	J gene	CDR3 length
CASSLDSLRQANEKLFF	TRBV7-6	TRBJ1-4	17
CATSRDPSPGETQYF	TRBV15	TRBJ2-5	15
CSARDRGLGNSPLHF	TRBV20-1	TRBJ1-6	15
CSVEAGGSNTEAFF	TRBV29-1	TRBJ1-1	14
CASTRSVGGFHEQYF	TRBV6-5	TRBJ2-7	15
CASSSRIPYEQYF	TRBV7-9	TRBJ2-7	13
CASSSPSQTQETQYF	TRBV28	TRBJ2-5	15
CASGTGITGELFF	TRBV7-9	TRBJ2-2	13
CASSPRTDLNEKLFF	TRBV12-3/TRBV12-4	TRBJ1-4	15
CASSSRSGQGWSPLHF	TRBV7-9	TRBJ1-6	16
CSAREGTGVEKLFF	TRBV20-1	TRBJ1-4	14
CASSLPGRLSYEQYF	TRBV7-2	TRBJ2-7	15
CASSEAGRSGIGEQYF	TRBV2	TRBJ2-7	16
CASSATTPTSANYEQYF	TRBV25-1	TRBJ2-7	17
CASSPQENQPQHF	TRBV7-2	TRBJ1-5	13
CASRPSGGTEAFF	TRBV19	TRBJ1-1	13
CATSRDHSGYNSPLHF	TRBV15	TRBJ1-6	16
CASSQFVRPNTEAFF	TRBV3-1	TRBJ1-1	15
CASSSYPSGSYEQYF	TRBV6-2/TRBV6-3	TRBJ2-7	15
CASSLGSGMNTEAFF	TRBV7-9	TRBJ1-1	15
CATSRGEGELFF	TRBV15	TRBJ2-2	12
CASSSPRTVPPPQHF	TRBV5-1	TRBJ1-5	15
CSAGTGKQGIYGYTF	TRBV20-1	TRBJ1-2	15
CASRTGAYNSPPHF	TRBV2	TRBJ1-6	14
CASIRRGQEFPEAFF	TRBV19	TRBJ1-1	15
CASSMRQGTQYF	TRBV7-8	TRBJ2-5	12
CSAGTGDDNQPQHF	TRBV20-1	TRBJ1-5	14
CASSSGPQETQYF	TRBV7-3	TRBJ2-5	13
CAYQIGENYGYTF	TRBV30	TRBJ1-2	13
CATSRDHDPVGETQYF	TRBV15	TRBJ2-5	16
CASSFRGTQTYEQYF	TRBV5-8	TRBJ2-7	15
CASSEKGSPEAFF	TRBV2	TRBJ1-1	13
CASTPIAREQYF	TRBV7-9	TRBJ2-7	12
CASSPAGLSSYEQYF	TRBV7-2	TRBJ2-7	15
CAIGQQDTYEQYF	TRBV10-3	TRBJ2-7	13
CASSFRSLAGTSSYEQYF	TRBV7-2	TRBJ2-7	18
CASWGNRGVGEQYF	TRBV10-2	TRBJ2-7	14
CASSPPSGRYETQYF	TRBV25-1	TRBJ2-5	15
CSARDTGPEHF	TRBV20-1	TRBJ1-5	11
CASSFRSSTEAFF	TRBV25-1	TRBJ1-1	13
CASSEARGIKDTQYF	TRBV2	TRBJ2-3	15
CASSNQPEWSLNTEAFF	TRBV12-3/TRBV12-4	TRBJ1-1	17
CASSLRGRITVGKETQYF	TRBV7-6	TRBJ2-5	18
CASSSPKGGHEQYF	TRBV7-2	TRBJ2-7	14
CASGQGMFF	TRBV5-1	TRBJ2-2	9
CAATPGAGTSYEQYF	TRBV10-3	TRBJ2-7	15
CAISERQGAHNGYTF	TRBV10-3	TRBJ1-2	15
CASSFQGHNNEKLFF	TRBV7-8	TRBJ1-4	15
CAIILAVDTGELFF	TRBV2	TRBJ2-2	14
CASSAWNTQYF	TRBV10-3	TRBJ2-3	11
CASRNDRPNTDTQYF	TRBV7-8	TRBJ2-3	15
CSARDVVGLAEAFF	TRBV20-1	TRBJ1-1	14
CSVELASYEQYF	TRBV29-1	TRBJ2-7	12
CAISPSANTGELFF	TRBV10-3	TRBJ2-2	14